The entry that follows covers one T cell receptor beta chain sequence. The ends lost 2 bases at V and 6 bases at J; junction bases unmatched: 3. The CDR3 sequence is 14 residues long. TCRdb fed the 5' RACE reads into MiXCR, producing one record per CDR3 protein. The sample yields about 330,000 distinct CDR3 sequences, roughly an eighth seen once. This sample stems from a study of identical twins. These data also formed part of another study, on yellow fever vaccine responses in identical twins.

The sequence came from a woman aged 18 to 35 in good health. Sequenced material: CD8+ T cells sorted from blood. V is TRBV12-3 or TRBV12-4 and J is TRBJ2-1; 8 bases are shared with TRBD2. This chain's CDR3 is CASSLSGRVNEQFF. For the CDR3, the DNA is TGTGCCAGCAGTTTATCCGGGAGGGTCAATGAGCAGTTCTTC.